This T cell receptor beta chain stems from a study of blood T cell repertoires in COVID-19. Clones were read by immunoSEQ multiplex PCR, and TCRdb kept only the in-frame ones, dropping some. This table holds about 150,000 clones, approximately 90% found once. In terms of age and location, participants ranged from roughly 18 to 90 years and lived in about two dozen US areas. The study counted Cohort 3 donors as recovered given two negative PCRs, clearance, or symptom resolution. Germline V lookup: CDR1 SNHLY, CDR2 FYNNEI. The V gene lost 3 bases and the J gene lost 5 bases, with 10 bases spanning the gap. This CDR3 has 13 residues.

The V gene is TRBV2, the J gene TRBJ1-2, with TRBD1 as a possible D gene (5 bases). The sequence was collected from a man aged 50-60 years who had recovered from COVID-19. The sequenced sample consisted of PBMCs or T cells enriched from blood (not recorded which). CDR3 bases: TGTGCCAGCAGTGATTGGCCAGGGTATGGCTACACCTTC. This encodes CASSDWPGYGYTF. The entire variable domain, with the rest obtained from reference TRBV2 and TRBJ1-2, is as follows: EPEVTQTPSHQVTQMGQEVILRCVPISNHLYFYWYRQILGQKVEFLVSFYNNEISEKSEIFDDQFSVERPDGSNFTLKIRSTKLEDSAMYFCASSDWPGYGYTFGSGTRLTVV.